A selection of T cell receptor beta chains follows, all from one sample in a study of blood T cell repertoires in COVID-19. Assay: immunoSEQ multiplex PCR; the TCRdb copy retains only in-frame clones and omits some. The data show roughly 33,000 clones, around 85% seen once. Source material: peripheral blood. Source of these receptors: a human donor with acute or convalescent COVID-19. The donor label of this sample is uncertain. CDR3s include the opening cysteine and the closing phenylalanine or tryptophan. A D gene is named only where the DNA matches it firmly. Not all rows give a size; the values are once, few, many and, for expanded clones, a class.

TRBV7-2	NA	16	TRBJ1-6	NA	TGTGCCAGCAGCTTAGTGAGTGCAGCGTCCAATTCACCCCTCCACTTT	CASSLVSAASNSPLHF
TRBV7-8	few	15	TRBJ1-1	NA	TGTGCCAGCAGCTTAGTATCTGTACAGGGCACTGAAGCTTTCTTT	CASSLVSVQGTEAFF
TRBV7-2	NA	14	TRBJ1-1	NA	TGTGCCAGCAGCTTATCAGGGGCGAACACTGAAGCTTTCTTT	CASSLSGANTEAFF
TRBV4-3	NA	17	TRBJ1-3	TRBD1	TGCGCCAGCAGCCAACAGGGGGGCCCGCTCTCTGGAAACACCATATATTTT	CASSQQGGPLSGNTIYF
TRBV14	NA	14	TRBJ1-1	NA	TGTGCCAGCAGCCAAGCGGAAGGGACAACTGAAGCTTTCTTT	CASSQAEGTTEAFF
TRBV11-2	NA	16	TRBJ1-2	TRBD1	TGTGCCAGCAGCCTGGGACAGTCGCTCGGGGACTATGGCTACACCTTC	CASSLGQSLGDYGYTF
TRBV9	once	14	TRBJ2-3	TRBD2	TGTGCCAGCAGCGTACTAGCGGGGGAAGATACGCAGTATTTT	CASSVLAGEDTQYF
TRBV13	NA	13	TRBJ1-2	TRBD1	TGTGCCAGCAGCCCGGGACAGATTCCTGGCTACACCTTC	CASSPGQIPGYTF
TRBV27	NA	18	TRBJ1-5	TRBD1	TGTGCCAGCAGTAAGGGACAGGGATCGGGGTTTAGCAATCAGCCCCAGCATTTT	CASSKGQGSGFSNQPQHF
TRBV9	NA	16	TRBJ1-2	TRBD1	TGTGCCAGCAGCGGAGTCCGGGACAGGGGATACTATGGCTACACCTTC	CASSGVRDRGYYGYTF
TRBV5-1	NA	16	TRBJ2-1	NA	TGCGCCAGCAGCTCACCTCGGGAGCGGCCATACAATGAGCAGTTCTTC	CASSSPRERPYNEQFF
TRBV18	NA	14	TRBJ2-6	NA	TGTGCCAGCTCCCCTTCCTCTGGGGCCAACGTCCTGACTTTC	CASSPSSGANVLTF
TRBV19	NA	15	TRBJ1-2	NA	TGTGCCAGTAGTATTGAAGCAGCTGCAGGGTATGGCTACACCTTC	CASSIEAAAGYGYTF
TRBV2	NA	16	TRBJ2-2	NA	TGTGCCAGCAGTGAAGAGGGGGGGCGGCAGGCCGGGGAGCTGTTTTTT	CASSEEGGRQAGELFF
TRBV5-4	NA	17	TRBJ1-2	NA	TGTGCCAGCAGCTATCCATGGGGGCACAGTCAATTGGACGGCTACACCTTC	CASSYPWGHSQLDGYTF
TRBV11-2	NA	16	TRBJ1-2	TRBD1	TGTGCCAGCAGCCCTAGCCCAGGACAGGGGGGCTATGGCTACACCTTC	CASSPSPGQGGYGYTF
TRBV5-1	NA	16	TRBJ1-6	NA	TGCGCCAGCAGCTTGGGGGCCCCAGGGGATCGGTCACCCCTCCACTTT	CASSLGAPGDRSPLHF
TRBV10-3	once	12	TRBJ1-2	TRBD1	TGTGCCATCAGTGGGGACAGCTATGGCTACACCTTC	CAISGDSYGYTF
TRBV28	NA	17	TRBJ1-1	NA	TGTGCCAGCAGTTCCCCCGGAGCAGCAACAATGAACACTGAAGCTTTCTTT	CASSSPGAATMNTEAFF
TRBV19	NA	14	TRBJ1-1	TRBD1	TGTGCCAGTAGTGCGGACAGGGCGTTCCCTGAAGCTTTCTTT	CASSADRAFPEAFF
TRBV18	NA	15	TRBJ1-1	NA	TGTGCCAGCTCACCACCGGGACTCTTGAACACTGAAGCTTTCTTT	CASSPPGLLNTEAFF
TRBV5-4	NA	14	TRBJ1-2	TRBD1	TGTGCCAGCAGCCGGACAGGGGCTAACTATGGCTACACCTTC	CASSRTGANYGYTF
TRBV7-6	NA	13	TRBJ1-1	TRBD1	TGTGCCAGCAGCTACCGACAGGGCGTTGAAGCTTTCTTT	CASSYRQGVEAFF
TRBV9	NA	17	TRBJ1-6	TRBD1	TGTGCCAGCAGCAGACGTAACCAGGGGGCAGACAATTCACCCCTCCACTTT	CASSRRNQGADNSPLHF
TRBV20-1	NA	12	TRBJ1-5	TRBD1	TGCAGTGCTAGTGGTTCGGGACAGGCCCAGCATTTT	CSASGSGQAQHF
TRBV28	NA	12	TRBJ1-4	NA	TGTGCCAGCGAGGGTACAGATGAAAAACTGTTTTTT	CASEGTDEKLFF
TRBV18	NA	14	TRBJ1-1	TRBD1	TGTGCCAGCTCACGTCAGGACAGGGGGGAGGAAGCTTTCTTT	CASSRQDRGEEAFF
TRBV28	NA	14	TRBJ2-7	NA	TGTGCCAGCAGTGAGACGGGACTCCTCAACGAGCAGTACTTC	CASSETGLLNEQYF
TRBV12-3/TRBV12-4	NA	13	TRBJ1-2	TRBD1	TGTGCCAGCAGGACAGGGGGCTACTATGGCTACACCTTC	CASRTGGYYGYTF
TRBV29-1	NA	15	TRBJ2-1	TRBD1	TGCAGCGCGGCACCGGGACAGGGGGCCTACAATGAGCAGTTCTTC	CSAAPGQGAYNEQFF
TRBV29-1	NA	15	TRBJ1-1	TRBD1	TGCAGCGTTGATAGGGGGGCAGGGGGCTTCACTGAAGCTTTCTTT	CSVDRGAGGFTEAFF
TRBV27	NA	15	TRBJ2-7	NA	TGTGCCAGCAGTCCCCGGCGGGACTCCTACTACGAGCAGTACTTC	CASSPRRDSYYEQYF
TRBV27	NA	15	TRBJ1-5	NA	TGTGCCAGCAGTTATCAGGGGATTTTAGGACAGCCCCAGCATTTT	CASSYQGILGQPQHF
TRBV28	NA	15	TRBJ1-1	NA	TGTGCCAGCAGTTCCCCAGGATACATGAACACTGAAGCTTTCTTT	CASSSPGYMNTEAFF
TRBV5-1	NA	14	TRBJ1-4	NA	TGCGCCAGCAGCCTAGAGACAGTCACTGAAAAACTGTTTTTT	CASSLETVTEKLFF
TRBV29-1	NA	12	TRBJ2-5	TRBD1	TGCAGCGTTAGACAGGGTTCCGAGACCCAGTACTTC	CSVRQGSETQYF
TRBV18	NA	15	TRBJ2-5	TRBD1	TGTGCCAGCTCACGACAGGGGTGGGCCCAAGAGACCCAGTACTTC	CASSRQGWAQETQYF
TRBV11-3	NA	15	TRBJ1-4	NA	TGTGCCAGCAGCTCCGACCGGGGGGTTCGAGAAAAACTGTTTTTT	CASSSDRGVREKLFF
TRBV27	NA	14	TRBJ2-3	NA	TGTGCCAGCAGTCGTCTCCCGAGCACAGATACGCAGTATTTT	CASSRLPSTDTQYF
TRBV4-2	once	14	TRBJ2-2	NA	TGTGCCAGCAGCCAAGGTGGCGGGGCCGGGGAGCTGTTTTTT	CASSQGGGAGELFF
TRBV5-1	NA	13	TRBJ2-7	NA	TGCGCCAGCAGCTTGGAGGGGTACTACGAGCAGTACTTC	CASSLEGYYEQYF
TRBV28	NA	13	TRBJ1-5	NA	TGTGCCAGCAGTTTTCCAGGGCCTCAGCCCCAGCATTTT	CASSFPGPQPQHF
TRBV7-2	NA	12	TRBJ2-5	NA	TGTGCCAGCAGCCGGTACGGGGAGACCCAGTACTTC	CASSRYGETQYF
TRBV27	NA	12	TRBJ1-6	TRBD1	TGTGCCAGCACTACAGGGGGGAGGCCCCTCCACTTT	CASTTGGRPLHF
TRBV7-2	NA	14	TRBJ1-1	NA	TGTGCCAGCAGCTTTAGTCAGGGCACGACTGAAGCTTTCTTT	CASSFSQGTTEAFF